The sequence of this T cell receptor (beta chain) was determined in a study of blood T cell repertoires in COVID-19. Germline CDR1 is MDHEN and CDR2 is SYDVKM. This CDR3 has 16 residues. V was clipped by 2 bases and J by 5 bases; unmatched bases: 5. Sequenced by immunoSEQ multiplex PCR; TCRdb stores in-frame clones only, minus some. Of more than 50,000 clones listed, about three quarters are singletons. Only a few counts were recorded for this clone. Material for sequencing was peripheral blood. The sequence was collected from a woman of 80 years or more with acute or convalescent COVID-19. The chain employs TRBV28 and TRBJ2-5; 13 bases are a match to TRBD2. The CDR3 region has the DNA TGTGCCAGCAGTTTAACACTAGCGGGAGGGTGGGAGACCCAGTACTTC. It yields the protein CASSLTLAGGWETQYF.